This record looks at one TCR beta chain sequence and its context. Method: immunoSEQ multiplex PCR; TCRdb's copy keeps in-frame clones and lacks some. The table shows nearly 85,000 clones, with about 87% occurring only once. The data were taken from a study of glioma-infiltrating T cells after dendritic cell vaccination. The wider study: At biweekly intervals, patients got three intradermal dendritic cell vaccine injections.

The V segment lost 4 bases and the J segment 4 bases; nucleotides outside the gene matches: 3. CDR3 length: 14 residues. CDR1 is MNHEY, CDR2 SVGAGI, per germline. The sequence came from a human donor with glioblastoma. The sample here was blood, taken before dendritic cell vaccination. The gene calls are TRBV6-5 and TRBJ2-3, with 9 bases identical to TRBD2. The CDR3 is CASSSRGGPDTQYF. As DNA, the CDR3 is TGTGCCAGCAGTTCGCGGGGGGGGCCAGATACGCAGTATTTT.